This TCR beta chain was sequenced during a study of blood T cell repertoires in COVID-19. Turning to the study itself: In each case, the material was cDNA or gDNA derived from T cells, B-cell-depleted T cells, or PBMCs.

TCRdb's copy holds only in-frame clones and misses some; the assay was immunoSEQ multiplex PCR. The sample has roughly 190,000 clones; roughly 86% are singletons. V shed 3 bases and J 15 bases; nucleotides not matched to a gene: 5. The CDR3 is made up of 12 amino acids. From germline, CDR1 is GTSNPN and CDR2 SVGIG (reference sequence). Sequenced: peripheral blood. This receptor was obtained from a woman older than 75 in a cohort sampled during active or convalescent COVID-19. The gene calls are TRBV30 and TRBJ2-1, with 13 positions matching TRBD2. The CDR3 region is CAWRLAGGLAFF. CDR3 in DNA: TGTGCCTGGAGACTAGCGGGAGGGTTAGCGTTCTTC.